The T cell receptor beta chain described here comes from a study of graft-versus-host responses after intestinal transplantation. On the study more broadly: The transplants performed in recipients were multivisceral, liver-intestinal, or isolated intestinal.

CDR3 length: 16 amino acids. V was cut by 5 bases and J by 11 bases, with 22 bases left in between. Germline CDR1 is SGHVS and CDR2 is FQNEAQ. Notes on this clone: The antigen remains unidentified.

Profiling relied on immunoSEQ multiplex PCR, and the TCRdb table lists in-frame clones only, not all of them. Of around 45,000 clones listed, 80% to 95% were seen once; the top ten hold 2.5%. The rearrangement uses TRBV7-8 and TRBJ2-6; a possible D gene is TRBD1 (5 bases). This TCR was sampled from a human donor who was the organ donor for an intestinal transplant. The sample was unstimulated CD4+ T cells sorted from spleen or lymph node cells, taken before transplant. This CDR3 reads CASSVQTATTLYVLTF. The CDR3 DNA follows: TGTGCCAGCAGCGTGCAGACAGCCACCACCCTCTACGTCCTGACTTTC.